This T cell receptor (beta chain) was identified in a study of blood T cell repertoires in COVID-19. The repertoire was sequenced with immunoSEQ multiplex PCR; TCRdb's copy has only in-frame clones and lacks some. Among roughly 57,000 clones, about three quarters were seen once, and the ten largest hold about 20%. The CDR3 is made up of 13 amino acids. The V gene end was trimmed by 5 bases and the J gene end by 3 bases; junction bases not matched to a gene: 3. Germline loops: CDR1 MNHEY, CDR2 SVGAGI. The sample comprised peripheral blood. This TCR was recovered from a man younger than 45 with COVID-19, enrolled during active disease. The V gene is TRBV6-5, the J gene TRBJ2-7; 8 bases agree with TRBD1. The CDR3 DNA reads TGTGCCAGCAGTCAGGGGGCAATCTACGAGCAGTACTTC. Encoded protein: CASSQGAIYEQYF.